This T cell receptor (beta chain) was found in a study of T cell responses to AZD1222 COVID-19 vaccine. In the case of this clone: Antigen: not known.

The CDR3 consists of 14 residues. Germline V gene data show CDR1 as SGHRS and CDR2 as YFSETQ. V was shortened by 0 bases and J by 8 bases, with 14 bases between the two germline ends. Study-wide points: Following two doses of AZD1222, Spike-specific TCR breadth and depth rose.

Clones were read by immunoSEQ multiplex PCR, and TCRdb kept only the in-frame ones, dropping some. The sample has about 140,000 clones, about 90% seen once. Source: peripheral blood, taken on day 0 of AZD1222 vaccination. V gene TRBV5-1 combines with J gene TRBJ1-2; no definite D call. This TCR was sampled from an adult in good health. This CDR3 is CASSLVTTISGYTF. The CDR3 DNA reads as TGCGCCAGCAGCTTGGTTACCACCATCTCGGGCTACACCTTC.